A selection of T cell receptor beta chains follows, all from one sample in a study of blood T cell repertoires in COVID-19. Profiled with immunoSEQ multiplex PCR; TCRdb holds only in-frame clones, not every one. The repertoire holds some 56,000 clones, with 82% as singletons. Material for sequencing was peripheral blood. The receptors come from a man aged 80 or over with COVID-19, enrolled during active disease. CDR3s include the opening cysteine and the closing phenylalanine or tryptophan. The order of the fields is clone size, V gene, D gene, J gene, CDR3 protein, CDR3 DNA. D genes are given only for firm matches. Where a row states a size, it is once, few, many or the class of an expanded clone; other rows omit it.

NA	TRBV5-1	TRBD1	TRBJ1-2	CASSRRGENYGYTF	TGCGCCAGCAGCCGCAGGGGGGAGAACTATGGCTACACCTTC
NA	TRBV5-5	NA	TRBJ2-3	CASSSLGVQFSTDTQYF	TGTGCCAGCAGCTCCCTCGGGGTCCAATTTAGCACAGATACGCAGTATTTT
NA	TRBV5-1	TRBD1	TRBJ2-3	CASSPGQGPDTQYF	TGCGCCAGCAGCCCGGGACAGGGTCCAGATACGCAGTATTTT
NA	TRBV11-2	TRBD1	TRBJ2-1	CASSLVTGQGWYNEQFF	TGTGCCAGCAGCTTAGTCACGGGACAGGGTTGGTACAATGAGCAGTTCTTC
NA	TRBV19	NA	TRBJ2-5	CASSGNDWKETQYF	TGTGCCAGTAGTGGAAACGACTGGAAAGAGACCCAGTACTTC
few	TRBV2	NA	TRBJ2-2	CASSVTGNTGELFF	TGTGCCAGCAGTGTAACAGGGAACACCGGGGAGCTGTTTTTT
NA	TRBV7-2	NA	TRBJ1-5	CASSAGLNNQPQHF	TGTGCCAGCAGCGCGGGACTCAATAATCAGCCCCAGCATTTT
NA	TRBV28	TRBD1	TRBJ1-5	CASNMGDSYSNQPQHF	TGTGCCAGCAACATGGGGGACAGCTATAGCAATCAGCCCCAGCATTTT
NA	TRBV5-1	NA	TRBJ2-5	CASSLTGIQETQYF	TGCGCCAGCAGCTTGACAGGAATCCAAGAGACCCAGTACTTC
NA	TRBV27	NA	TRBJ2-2	CASSLITVANTGELFF	TGTGCCAGCAGTTTAATCACGGTTGCGAACACCGGGGAGCTGTTTTTT
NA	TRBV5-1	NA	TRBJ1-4	CASSSGLINEKLFF	TGCGCCAGCAGCTCAGGGCTGATTAATGAAAAACTGTTTTTT
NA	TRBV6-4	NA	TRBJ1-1	CASSNQVNTEAFF	TGTGCCAGCAGTAATCAGGTAAACACTGAAGCTTTCTTT
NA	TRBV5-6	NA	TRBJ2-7	CASSASRGSYEQYF	TGTGCCAGCAGCGCTTCCAGGGGCTCCTACGAGCAGTACTTC
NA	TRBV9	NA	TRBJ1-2	CASSGGGEGYYGYTF	TGTGCCAGCAGCGGGGGCGGGGAGGGTTACTATGGCTACACCTTC
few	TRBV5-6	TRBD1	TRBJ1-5	CASSLYRDTGQSNQPQHF	TGTGCCAGCAGCTTATACCGCGATACGGGACAGTCCAATCAGCCCCAGCATTTT
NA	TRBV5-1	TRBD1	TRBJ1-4	CASSLASTGNEKLFF	TGCGCCAGCAGCTTGGCTTCGACAGGGAATGAAAAACTGTTTTTT
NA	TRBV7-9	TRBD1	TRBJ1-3	CASSLGAGGYGNTIYF	TGTGCCAGCAGCCTAGGAGCAGGGGGCTACGGAAACACCATATATTTT
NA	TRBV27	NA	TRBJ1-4	CASSFSERGKEKLFF	TGTGCCAGCAGTTTTTCGGAGAGAGGTAAAGAAAAACTGTTTTTT
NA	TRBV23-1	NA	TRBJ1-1	CASSQSVRGMNTEAFF	TGCGCCAGCAGTCAATCGGTCAGGGGCATGAACACTGAAGCTTTCTTT
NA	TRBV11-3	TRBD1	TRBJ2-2	CASSLWTGGLGDTGELFF	TGTGCCAGCAGCTTATGGACAGGAGGATTAGGGGACACCGGGGAGCTGTTTTTT
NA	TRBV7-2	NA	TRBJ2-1	CASSPKLGSYNEQFF	TGTGCCAGCAGCCCCAAATTGGGCAGTTACAATGAGCAGTTCTTC
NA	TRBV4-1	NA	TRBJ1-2	CASSQGGGLYGYTF	TGCGCCAGCAGCCAAGGGGGAGGGCTCTATGGCTACACCTTC
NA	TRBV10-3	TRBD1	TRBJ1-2	CAINTGQGKDGYTF	TGTGCCATCAATACTGGACAGGGGAAGGATGGCTACACCTTC
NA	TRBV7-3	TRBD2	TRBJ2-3	CASSLRGGGGGAGDTQYF	TGTGCCAGCAGCTTAAGGGGGGGTGGCGGGGGGGCCGGAGATACGCAGTATTTT
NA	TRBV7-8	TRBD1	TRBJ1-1	CASSLGTGVLETEAFF	TGTGCCAGCAGCCTAGGGACAGGGGTGCTGGAAACTGAAGCTTTCTTT
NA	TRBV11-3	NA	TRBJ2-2	CASSQQTGEGSYGELFF	TGTGCCAGCAGCCAGCAGACAGGGGAGGGGTCGTACGGGGAGCTGTTTTTT